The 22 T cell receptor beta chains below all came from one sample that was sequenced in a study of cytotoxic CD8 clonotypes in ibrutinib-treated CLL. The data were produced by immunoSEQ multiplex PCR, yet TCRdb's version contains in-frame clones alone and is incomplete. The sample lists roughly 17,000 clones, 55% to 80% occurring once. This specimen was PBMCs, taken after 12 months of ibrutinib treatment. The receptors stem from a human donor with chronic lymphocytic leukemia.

This CDR3 reads CASSRWTGDQETQYF. The CDR3 nucleotides are TGTGCCAGCTCACGATGGACAGGGGACCAAGAGACCCAGTACTTC. This sequence joins TRBV18 and TRBJ2-5; 9 positions agree with TRBD1. The CDR3 loop spans 15 amino acids. Germline lookup yields CDR1 KGHSH and CDR2 LQKENI. Trimming cost V 4 bases and J 0 bases; bases outside gene matches: 3.

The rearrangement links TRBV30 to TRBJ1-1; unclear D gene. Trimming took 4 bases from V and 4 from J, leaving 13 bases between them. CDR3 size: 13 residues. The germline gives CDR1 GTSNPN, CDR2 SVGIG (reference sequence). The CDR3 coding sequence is TGTGCCTGGACCAGAAAACAGATCACTGAAGCTTTCTTT. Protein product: CAWTRKQITEAFF.

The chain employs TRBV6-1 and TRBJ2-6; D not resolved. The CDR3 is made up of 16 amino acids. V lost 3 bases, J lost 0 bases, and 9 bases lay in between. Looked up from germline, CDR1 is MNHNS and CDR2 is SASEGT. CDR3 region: CASSEVGVSGANVLTF. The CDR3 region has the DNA TGTGCCAGCAGTGAGGTTGGTGTCTCTGGGGCCAACGTCCTGACTTTC.

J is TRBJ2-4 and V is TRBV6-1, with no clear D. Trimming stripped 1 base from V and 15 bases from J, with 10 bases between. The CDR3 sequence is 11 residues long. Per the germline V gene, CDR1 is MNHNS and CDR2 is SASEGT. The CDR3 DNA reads TGTGCCAGCAGTGAAGGCAGCCCAAGGTACTTC. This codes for CASSEGSPRYF.

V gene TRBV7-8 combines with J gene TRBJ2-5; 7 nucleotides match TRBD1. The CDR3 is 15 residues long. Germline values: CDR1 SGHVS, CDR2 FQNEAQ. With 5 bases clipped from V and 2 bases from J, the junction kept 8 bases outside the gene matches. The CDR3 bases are TGTGCCAGCAGCCCCAGGACAGGACCGCAAGAGACCCAGTACTTC. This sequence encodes CASSPRTGPQETQYF. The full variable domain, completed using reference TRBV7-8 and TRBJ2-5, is GAGVSQSPRYKVAKRGQDVALRCDPISGHVSLFWYQQALGQGPEFLTYFQNEAQLDKSGLPSDRFFAERPEGSVSTLKIQRTQQEDSAVYLCASSPRTGPQETQYFGPGTRLLVL.

The CDR3: CASSSTENTEAFF. CDR3 coding DNA: TGTGCCAGCAGCTCAACGGAGAACACTGAAGCTTTCTTT. This chain uses TRBV7-9 with TRBJ1-1; D call uncertain. V shed 4 bases and J shed 1 base, with 7 bases lying between them. The CDR3 spans 13 residues. Germline-derived CDR1 and CDR2 are SEHNR and FQNEAQ (reference sequence).

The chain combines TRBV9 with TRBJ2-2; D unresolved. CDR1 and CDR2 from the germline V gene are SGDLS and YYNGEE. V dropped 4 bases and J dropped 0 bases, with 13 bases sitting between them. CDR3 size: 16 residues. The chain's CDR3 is CASSPRWAANTGELFF. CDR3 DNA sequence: TGTGCCAGCAGCCCGCGGTGGGCAGCGAACACCGGGGAGCTGTTTTTT.

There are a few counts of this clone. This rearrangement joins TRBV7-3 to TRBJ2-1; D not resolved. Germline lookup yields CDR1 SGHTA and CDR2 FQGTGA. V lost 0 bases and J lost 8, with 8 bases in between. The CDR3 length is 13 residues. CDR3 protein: CASSLTSLDEQFF. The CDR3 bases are TGTGCCAGCAGCTTAACTAGTCTCGATGAGCAGTTCTTC.

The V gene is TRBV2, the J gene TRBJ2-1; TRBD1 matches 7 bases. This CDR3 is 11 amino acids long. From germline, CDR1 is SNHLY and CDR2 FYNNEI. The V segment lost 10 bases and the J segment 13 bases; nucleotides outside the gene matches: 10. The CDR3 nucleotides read TGTGCCACCAAGACAGAGGGGGCTCAGTTCTTC. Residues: CATKTEGAQFF.

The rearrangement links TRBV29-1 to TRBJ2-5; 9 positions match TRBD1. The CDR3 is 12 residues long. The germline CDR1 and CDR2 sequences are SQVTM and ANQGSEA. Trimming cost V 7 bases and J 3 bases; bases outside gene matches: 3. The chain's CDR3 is CSEGDREETQYF. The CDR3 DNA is TGCAGCGAAGGGGACAGGGAAGAGACCCAGTACTTC.

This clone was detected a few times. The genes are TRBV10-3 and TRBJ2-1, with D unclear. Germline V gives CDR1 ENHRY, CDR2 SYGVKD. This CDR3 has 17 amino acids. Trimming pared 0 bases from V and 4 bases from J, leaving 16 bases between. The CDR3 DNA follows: TGTGCCATCAGTGAGTCCAAGGCCTACAACCTTTACAATGAGCAGTTCTTC. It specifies CAISESKAYNLYNEQFF.

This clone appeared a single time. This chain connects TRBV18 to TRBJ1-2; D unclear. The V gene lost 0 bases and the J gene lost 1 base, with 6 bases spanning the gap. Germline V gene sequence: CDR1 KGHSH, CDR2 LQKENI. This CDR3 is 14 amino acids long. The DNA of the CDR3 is TGTGCCAGCTCACCACCGGCAGATAACTATGGCTACACCTTC. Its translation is CASSPPADNYGYTF. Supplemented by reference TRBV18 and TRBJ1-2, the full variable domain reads NAGVMQNPRHLVRRRGQEARLRCSPMKGHSHVYWYRQLPEEGLKFMVYLQKENIIDESGMPKERFSAEFPKEGPSILRIQQVVRGDSAAYFCASSPPADNYGYTFGSGTRLTVV.

The CDR3 sequence: CASLGDIQYF. The CDR3 DNA reads TGTGCCAGTCTCGGGGACATTCAGTACTTC. The chain carries TRBV19 and TRBJ2-4, with D maybe TRBD2 (5 bases). The CDR3 length is 10 residues. Per the germline V gene, CDR1 is LNHDA and CDR2 is SQIVND (reference sequence). Trimming pared 8 bases from V and 8 bases from J, leaving 7 bases between.

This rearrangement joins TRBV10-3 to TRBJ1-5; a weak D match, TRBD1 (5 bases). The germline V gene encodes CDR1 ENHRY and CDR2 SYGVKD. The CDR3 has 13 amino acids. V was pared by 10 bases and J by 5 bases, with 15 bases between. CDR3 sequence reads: CATTIQGDQPQHF. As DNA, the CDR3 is TGTGCCACTACCATTCAGGGTGATCAGCCCCAGCATTTT.

CDR3 amino acids: CASSLATGLMNTEAFF. CDR3 nucleotide sequence: TGTGCCAGCAGCTTGGCGACAGGGTTAATGAACACTGAAGCTTTCTTT. V usage is TRBV5-6 and J usage is TRBJ1-1; 7 bases fit TRBD1. Germline V gene lookup returns CDR1 SGHDT and CDR2 YYEEEE. The CDR3 has 16 residues. Trimming at V came to 0 bases and at J to 0 bases, leaving 5 bases not matched to a gene.

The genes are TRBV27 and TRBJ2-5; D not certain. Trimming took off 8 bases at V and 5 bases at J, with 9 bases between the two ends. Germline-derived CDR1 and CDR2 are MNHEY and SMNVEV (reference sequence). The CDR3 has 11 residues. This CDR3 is CASGARETQYF. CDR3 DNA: TGTGCCAGCGGTGCGAGGGAGACCCAGTACTTC.

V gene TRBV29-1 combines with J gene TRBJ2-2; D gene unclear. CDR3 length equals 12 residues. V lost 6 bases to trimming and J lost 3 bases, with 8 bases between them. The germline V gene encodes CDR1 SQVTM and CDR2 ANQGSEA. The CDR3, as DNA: TGCAGCGTAAACATAGACACCGGGGAGCTGTTTTTT. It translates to CSVNIDTGELFF.

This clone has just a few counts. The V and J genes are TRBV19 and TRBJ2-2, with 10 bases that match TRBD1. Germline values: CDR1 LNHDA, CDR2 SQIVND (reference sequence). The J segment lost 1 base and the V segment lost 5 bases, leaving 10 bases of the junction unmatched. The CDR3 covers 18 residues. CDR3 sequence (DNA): TGTGCCAGTAGTGCTTCGACAGGGGGCCGGCGGAACACCGGGGAGCTGTTTTTT. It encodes CASSASTGGRRNTGELFF.

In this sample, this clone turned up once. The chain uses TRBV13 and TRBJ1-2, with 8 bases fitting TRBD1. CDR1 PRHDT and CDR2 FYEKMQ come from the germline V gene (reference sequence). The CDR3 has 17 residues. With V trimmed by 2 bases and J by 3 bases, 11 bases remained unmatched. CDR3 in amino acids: CASSLKGRTGTDYGYTF. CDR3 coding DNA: TGTGCCAGCAGCTTAAAGGGCCGGACAGGGACCGACTATGGCTACACCTTC.

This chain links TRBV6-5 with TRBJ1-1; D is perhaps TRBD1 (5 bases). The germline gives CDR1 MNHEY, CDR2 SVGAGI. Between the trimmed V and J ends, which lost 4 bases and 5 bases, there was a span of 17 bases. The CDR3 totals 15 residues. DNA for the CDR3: TGTGCCAGCAGTTTCCCAGGGATTGGTGGTACTGAAGCTTTCTTT. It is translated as CASSFPGIGGTEAFF.

Here the CDR3 reads CASSSGSDTGELFF. CDR3 sequence (DNA): TGTGCCAGCAGTAGCGGGAGTGACACCGGGGAGCTGTTTTTT. The V call is TRBV6-6, the J call TRBJ2-2; 8 nucleotides align to TRBD2. There are 14 residues in the CDR3. Germline CDR1 MNHNY, CDR2 SVGAGI (reference sequence). V dropped 5 bases and J dropped 3; count of bases not matched to a gene: 2.

CDR3 nucleotide sequence: TGTGCCAGCAGTTTATCGAGACAGGGGTTCTATGGCTACACCTTC. Its translation is CASSLSRQGFYGYTF. The V gene is TRBV27, the J gene TRBJ1-2, with TRBD1 identical over 8 bases. This CDR3 has 15 residues. Germline V gene lookup returns CDR1 MNHEY and CDR2 SMNVEV (reference sequence). The trim removed 0 bases at V and 4 bases at J, leaving 4 bases unmatched.